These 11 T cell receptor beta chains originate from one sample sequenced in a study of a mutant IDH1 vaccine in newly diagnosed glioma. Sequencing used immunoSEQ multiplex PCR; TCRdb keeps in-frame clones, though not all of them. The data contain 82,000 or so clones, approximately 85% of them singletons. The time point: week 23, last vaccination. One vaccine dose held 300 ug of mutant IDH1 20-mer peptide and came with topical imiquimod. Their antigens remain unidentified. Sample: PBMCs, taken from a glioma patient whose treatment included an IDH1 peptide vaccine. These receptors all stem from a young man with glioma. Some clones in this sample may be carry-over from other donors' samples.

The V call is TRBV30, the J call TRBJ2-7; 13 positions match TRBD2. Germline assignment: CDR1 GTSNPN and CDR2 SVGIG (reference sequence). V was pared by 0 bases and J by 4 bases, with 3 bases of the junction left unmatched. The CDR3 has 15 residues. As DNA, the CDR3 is TGTGCCTGGAGTGTACTAGCGGGGGGGCGGTACGAGCAGTACTTC. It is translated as CAWSVLAGGRYEQYF.

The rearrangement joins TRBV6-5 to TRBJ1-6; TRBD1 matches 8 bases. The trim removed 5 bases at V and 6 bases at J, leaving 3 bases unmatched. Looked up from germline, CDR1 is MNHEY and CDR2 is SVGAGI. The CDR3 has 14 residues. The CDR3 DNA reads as TGTGCCAGCAGTCCTACAGGGGGTAATTCACCCCTCCACTTT. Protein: CASSPTGGNSPLHF.

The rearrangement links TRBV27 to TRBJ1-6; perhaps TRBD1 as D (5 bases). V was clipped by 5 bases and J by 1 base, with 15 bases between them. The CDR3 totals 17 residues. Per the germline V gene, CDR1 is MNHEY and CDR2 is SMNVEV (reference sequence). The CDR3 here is CASSPIAGGSYNSPLHF. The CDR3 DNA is TGTGCCAGCAGTCCAATTGCCGGGGGGTCCTATAATTCACCCCTCCACTTT.

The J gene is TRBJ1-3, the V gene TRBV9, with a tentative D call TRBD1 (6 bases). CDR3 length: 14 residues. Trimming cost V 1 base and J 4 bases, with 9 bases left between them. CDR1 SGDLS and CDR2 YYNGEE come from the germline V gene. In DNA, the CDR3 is TGTGCCAGCAGCGTACAGGGGTACGGAAACACCATATATTTT. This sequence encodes CASSVQGYGNTIYF.

CDR3 loop: CASSSSSGANVLTF. CDR3 nucleotide sequence: TGTGCCAGCAGTTCTAGCTCTGGGGCCAACGTCCTGACTTTC. The rearrangement links TRBV6-5 to TRBJ2-6; D ambiguous. With 4 bases removed from V and 0 bases from J, the gap between germline ends came to 4 bases. In germline, CDR1 is MNHEY, CDR2 SVGAGI. This CDR3 spans 14 amino acids.

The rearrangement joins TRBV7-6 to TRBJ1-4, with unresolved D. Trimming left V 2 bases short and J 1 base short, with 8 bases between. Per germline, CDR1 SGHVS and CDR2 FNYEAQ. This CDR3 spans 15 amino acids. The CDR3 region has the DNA TGTGCCAGCAGCTTAATCGGGGAAACTAATGAAAAACTGTTTTTT. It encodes CASSLIGETNEKLFF.

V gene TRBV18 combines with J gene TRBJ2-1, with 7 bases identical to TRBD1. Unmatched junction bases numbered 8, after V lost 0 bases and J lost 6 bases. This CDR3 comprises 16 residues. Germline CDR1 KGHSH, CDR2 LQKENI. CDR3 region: CASSPPETGMSNEQFF. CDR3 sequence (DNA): TGTGCCAGCTCACCACCTGAGACAGGGATGTCCAATGAGCAGTTCTTC.

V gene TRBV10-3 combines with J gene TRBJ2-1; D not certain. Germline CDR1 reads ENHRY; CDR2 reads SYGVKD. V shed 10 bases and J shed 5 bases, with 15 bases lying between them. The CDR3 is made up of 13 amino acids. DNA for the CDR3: TGTGCCACCCTCTCCAACCCAGACAATGAGCAGTTCTTC. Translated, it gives CATLSNPDNEQFF.

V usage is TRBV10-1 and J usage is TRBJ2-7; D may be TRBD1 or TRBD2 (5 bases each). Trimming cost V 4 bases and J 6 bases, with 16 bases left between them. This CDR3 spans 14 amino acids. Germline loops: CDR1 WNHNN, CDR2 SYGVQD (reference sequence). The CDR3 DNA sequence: TGCGCCAGCAGTGGGGGCTCCGGGGTGGGCGAGCAGTACTTC. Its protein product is CASSGGSGVGEQYF.

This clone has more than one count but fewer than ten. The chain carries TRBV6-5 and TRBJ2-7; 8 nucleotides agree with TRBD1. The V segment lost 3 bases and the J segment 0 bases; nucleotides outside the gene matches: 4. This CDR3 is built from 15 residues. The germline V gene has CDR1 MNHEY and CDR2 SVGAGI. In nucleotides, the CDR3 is TGTGCCAGCAGTTATCAGGGGGCTACCTCCTACGAGCAGTACTTC. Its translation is CASSYQGATSYEQYF.

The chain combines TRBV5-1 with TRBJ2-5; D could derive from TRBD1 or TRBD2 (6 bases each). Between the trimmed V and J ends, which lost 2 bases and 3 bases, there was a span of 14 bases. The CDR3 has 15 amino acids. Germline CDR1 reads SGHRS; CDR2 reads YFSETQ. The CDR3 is CASSFQSGAEETQYF. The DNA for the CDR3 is TGCGCCAGCAGCTTCCAATCGGGGGCGGAAGAGACCCAGTACTTC.